This is a list of T cell receptor beta chains from one sample in a study of blood T cells in healthy people across ages. TCRdb called the 5' RACE reads again in MiXCR, with one record for every CDR3 protein. Among approximately 1,700,000 distinct CDR3 sequences listed, about two fifths were seen once. The sample was blood. These receptors came from a human donor in good health. The CDR3 runs from the conserved cysteine through the conserved F or W. The order of the fields is clone size, D gene, J gene, V gene, CDR3 protein, CDR3 DNA. The D gene is left open where the match is weak. Not all rows give a size; the values are once, few, many and, for expanded clones, a class.

few | NA | TRBJ2-2 | TRBV27 | CASRAPRTGELFF | TGTGCCAGCAGGGCCCCCCGGACCGGGGAGCTGTTTTTT
NA | TRBD2 | TRBJ2-5 | TRBV12-3/TRBV12-4 | CASSSTSGGVRGKTQYF | TGTGCCAGCAGTTCGACTAGCGGGGGGGTAAGAGGAAAGACCCAGTACTTC
NA | NA | TRBJ2-2 | TRBV4-1 | CASSQERPRSGELFF | TGCGCCAGCAGCCAAGAAAGGCCCAGGTCCGGGGAGCTGTTTTTT
few | TRBD2 | TRBJ2-5 | TRBV29-1 | CSVEGVAGGLETQYF | TGCAGCGTTGAAGGTGTAGCGGGGGGGCTTGAGACCCAGTACTTC
NA | NA | TRBJ1-4 | TRBV27 | CASSQRGDKLFF | TGTGCCAGCAGCCAAAGGGGAGACAAACTGTTTTTT
few | NA | TRBJ1-2 | TRBV7-2 | CASSLRGAIGGYTF | TGTGCCAGCAGCTTAAGGGGGGCGATAGGAGGCTACACCTTC
few | TRBD2 | TRBJ2-5 | TRBV7-9 | CASSSLYPGSSGGALETQYF | TGTGCCAGCAGCTCCCTATATCCAGGATCTAGCGGGGGGGCCCTGGAGACCCAGTACTTC
few | NA | TRBJ2-3 | TRBV20-1 | CSASRQSSTDTQYF | TGCAGTGCTAGCAGACAATCTAGCACAGATACGCAGTATTTT
NA | NA | TRBJ2-3 | TRBV5-4 | CASSFSRLGTQYF | TGTGCCAGCAGCTTTAGCAGGCTTGGTACGCAGTATTTT
NA | NA | TRBJ2-2 | TRBV7-2 | CASSLGPLSNTGELFF | TGTGCCAGCAGCTTGGGGCCCTTATCGAACACCGGGGAGCTGTTTTTT
few | NA | TRBJ2-7 | TRBV7-2 | CASSPDGRDSYEQYF | TGTGCCAGCAGCCCCGACGGACGGGACTCCTACGAGCAGTACTTC
few | NA | TRBJ2-5 | TRBV25-1 | CASSDVGRSVPLPYQETQYF | TGTGCCAGCAGTGATGTGGGTCGGAGCGTTCCCCTTCCGTACCAAGAGACCCAGTACTTC
NA | NA | TRBJ1-2 | TRBV5-1 | CASSSGTDYYGYTF | TGCGCCAGCAGCTCCGGGACCGACTACTATGGCTACACCTTC
few | NA | TRBJ2-6 | TRBV10-3 | CASCSGANVLTF | TGTGCCTCGTGTAGTGGGGCCAACGTCCTGACTTTC
NA | NA | TRBJ2-5 | TRBV5-1 | CASSLVTATQETQYF | TGCGCCAGCAGTTTGGTGACAGCTACGCAAGAGACCCAGTACTTC
NA | NA | TRBJ2-5 | TRBV7-6 | CASSQRTPPETQYF | TGTGCCAGCAGCCAACGGACACCCCCAGAGACCCAGTACTTC
NA | NA | TRBJ2-7 | TRBV3-1 | CASSQTFGEFYEQYF | TGTGCCAGCAGCCAAACCTTCGGGGAGTTCTACGAGCAGTACTTC
few | NA | TRBJ2-7 | TRBV12-3/TRBV12-4 | CASRLSLSYEQYF | TGTGCCAGCAGGCTAAGCCTCTCCTACGAGCAGTACTTC
many | NA | TRBJ2-4 | TRBV2 | CASSDRDIAKNIQYF | TGTGCCAGCAGTGATAGGGACATAGCCAAAAACATTCAGTACTTC
NA | TRBD1 | TRBJ1-5 | TRBV5-6 | CASSSTGTGGLSNQPQHF | TGTGCCAGCAGCTCGACCGGGACAGGGGGCCTTAGCAATCAGCCCCAGCATTTT
NA | NA | TRBJ1-4 | TRBV20-1 | CSAGRGGEEKLFF | TGCAGTGCCGGCCGTGGGGGCGAGGAAAAACTGTTTTTT
NA | NA | TRBJ1-2 | TRBV4-1 | CASSQEVRVVYGYTF | TGCGCCAGCAGCCAAGAGGTCAGGGTCGTCTATGGCTACACCTTC
NA | NA | TRBJ2-7 | TRBV3-1 | CASSQSGLAYEQYF | TGCGCCAGCAGCCAATCCGGTCTTGCCTACGAGCAGTACTTC
few | TRBD1 | TRBJ2-5 | TRBV12-3/TRBV12-4 | CASRSGTGVGVGETQYF | TGTGCCAGCAGATCCGGGACAGGGGTAGGGGTCGGAGAGACCCAGTACTTC
few | TRBD2 | TRBJ2-7 | TRBV20-1 | CSASGLAGGPPYEQYF | TGCAGTGCTAGTGGATTAGCGGGGGGGCCTCCCTACGAGCAGTACTTC
NA | NA | TRBJ2-7 | TRBV15 | CATSRARVSSYEQYF | TGTGCCACCAGCAGGGCCCGGGTTAGCTCCTACGAGCAGTACTTC
few | TRBD1 | TRBJ1-1 | TRBV14 | CASSLIDRGAEAFF | TGTGCCAGCAGCCTAATAGACAGGGGGGCTGAAGCTTTCTTT
many | NA | TRBJ2-1 | TRBV4-2 | CASSRVASSYNEQFF | TGTGCCAGCAGCCGGGTTGCTAGCTCCTACAATGAGCAGTTCTTC
NA | TRBD1 | TRBJ2-3 | TRBV5-1 | CASSHGTGNTDTQYF | TGCGCCAGCAGCCACGGGACAGGGAACACAGATACGCAGTATTTT
few | NA | TRBJ2-3 | TRBV3-1 | CASNPTNTDTQYF | TGTGCCAGCAACCCCACTAACACAGATACGCAGTATTTT
NA | TRBD2 | TRBJ2-1 | TRBV6-1 | CAGSAVAGSYNEQFF | TGTGCCGGCAGTGCAGTAGCGGGCTCCTACAATGAGCAGTTCTTC
NA | NA | TRBJ2-7 | TRBV4-3 | CASANTAGAGEQYF | TGCGCCAGCGCAAACACCGCAGGGGCGGGGGAGCAGTACTTC
NA | TRBD1 | TRBJ1-5 | TRBV28 | CASSPRDRAYQPQHF | TGTGCCAGCAGCCCCCGGGACAGGGCTTACCAGCCCCAGCATTTT
NA | NA | TRBJ2-3 | TRBV12-3/TRBV12-4 | CASRSRWTNEKLYF | TGTGCCAGCAGGTCCCGGTGGACTAATGAAAAACTGTATTTT
once | TRBD1 | TRBJ1-2 | TRBV20-1 | CSARGDRDVCGYTF | TGCAGTGCTAGAGGGGACAGGGATGTCTGTGGCTACACCTTC
NA | NA | TRBJ1-5 | TRBV20-1 | CSAYDRSGNQPQHF | TGCAGTGCTTACGACAGGTCTGGCAATCAGCCCCAGCATTTT
NA | NA | TRBJ1-4 | TRBV29-1 | CSGGTIEKLFF | TGCAGCGGCGGGACAATTGAAAAACTGTTTTTT
NA | NA | TRBJ2-5 | TRBV7-2 | CASSSVRQETQYF | TGTGCCAGCAGCTCAGTTCGGCAAGAGACCCAGTACTTC
NA | TRBD2 | TRBJ2-1 | TRBV7-9 | CASSLIKIAGGEEQFF | TGTGCCAGCAGCTTAATAAAAATAGCGGGGGGTGAGGAGCAGTTCTTC
NA | NA | TRBJ2-1 | TRBV6-2/TRBV6-3 | CASSWVGHPSGEQFF | TGTGCCAGCAGTTGGGTTGGTCATCCTTCGGGAGAGCAGTTCTTC
few | NA | TRBJ2-5 | TRBV6-2/TRBV6-3 | CASSYPTRVAEETQYF | TGTGCCAGCAGTTACCCAACGAGGGTAGCGGAAGAGACCCAGTACTTC
NA | NA | TRBJ2-3 | TRBV7-2 | CASSLGIASTDTQYF | TGTGCCAGCAGCTTAGGGATAGCCAGCACAGATACGCAGTATTTT
NA | TRBD2 | TRBJ2-1 | TRBV4-3 | CASSHSGGGDQFF | TGCGCCAGCAGCCATAGCGGGGGGGGCGACCAGTTCTTC
NA | TRBD1 | TRBJ1-1 | TRBV20-1 | CSAETGGPASTEAFF | TGCAGTGCCGAGACAGGGGGCCCTGCGAGCACTGAAGCTTTCTTT
NA | NA | TRBJ2-7 | TRBV9 | CASGVRSWGEQYF | TGTGCCAGCGGGGTCCGGTCGTGGGGCGAGCAGTACTTC
many | NA | TRBJ2-7 | TRBV4-1 | CASSQPVSGLYYEQYF | TGCGCCAGCAGCCAACCCGTGAGCGGGTTATACTACGAGCAGTACTTC